This T cell receptor beta chain emerged from a study of molecular identifiers for immune sequencing clone quantification. Trimming stripped 1 base from V and 0 bases from J, with 7 bases between. The germline gives CDR1 SGHTA, CDR2 FQGNSA. This CDR3 spans 15 amino acids. Study conclusions and caveats: In naive cells, under 1% of molecules belonged to clones above 20 RNA copies, against over 97% in effector cells.

Naive CD8 T cells, phenotype CD8+CD4-CCR7+CD45RA+, were sorted. TCRdb re-derived calls from the PCR reads in MiXCR, one entry per CDR3 protein. The sample includes roughly 300,000 distinct CDR3 sequences, roughly a quarter seen only once; the top ten take around 0.74%. This clonotype has a count of ten or more. Antigen unknown. The sequenced material came from naive CD8+ T cells from blood, with Jurkat cell RNA spiked in. Indicated subset: FACS-sorted CD8+CD4-CCR7+CD45RA+ naive T cells. The chain has TRBV7-2 and TRBJ1-3; D ambiguous. This sequence originates from a human donor in good health. Some libraries in this study had Jurkat cell RNA spiked in. The CDR3 DNA follows: TGTGCCAGCAGCTTAGGCACGGCCTCTGGAAACACCATATATTTT. It is translated as CASSLGTASGNTIYF.